The TCR beta chain under discussion was sequenced for a study of graft-versus-host responses after intestinal transplantation. Profiled with immunoSEQ multiplex PCR; TCRdb holds only in-frame clones, not every one. In the table there are about 98,000 clones, 86% of which are singletons. In germline, CDR1 is GTSNPN, CDR2 SVGIG (reference sequence). This CDR3 spans 16 amino acids. Trimming removed 2 bases from V and 2 bases from J; junction bases left unmatched: 6. This sequence was found in a human patient who received an intestinal transplant, so some T cells may come from the graft donor. The chain couples TRBV30 to TRBJ2-2, with 9 bases fitting TRBD2. This specimen was PBMCs, taken 255 days after intestinal transplant. The CDR3 DNA is TGTGCCTGGAGTATACAGCGGGGGGCAAACACCGGGGAGCTGTTTTTT. Translating it yields CAWSIQRGANTGELFF. Full variable domain (remainder filled in from reference TRBV30 and TRBJ2-2): SQTIHQWPATLVQPVGSPLSLECTVEGTSNPNLYWYRQAAGRGLQLLFYSVGIGQISSEVPQNLSASRPQDRQFILSSKKLLLSDSGFYLCAWSIQRGANTGELFFGEGSRLTVL.